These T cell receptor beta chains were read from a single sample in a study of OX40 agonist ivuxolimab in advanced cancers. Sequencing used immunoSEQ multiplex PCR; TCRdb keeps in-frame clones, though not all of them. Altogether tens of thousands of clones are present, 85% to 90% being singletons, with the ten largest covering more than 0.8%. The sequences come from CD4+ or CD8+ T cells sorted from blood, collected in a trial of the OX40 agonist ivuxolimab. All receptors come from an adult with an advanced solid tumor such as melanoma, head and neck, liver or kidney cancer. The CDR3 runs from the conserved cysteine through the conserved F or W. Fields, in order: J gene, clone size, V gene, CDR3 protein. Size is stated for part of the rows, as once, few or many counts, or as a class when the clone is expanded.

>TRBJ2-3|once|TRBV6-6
CASSSKSGMVPDTQYF
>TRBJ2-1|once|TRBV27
CASSLEGLAEHNEQFF
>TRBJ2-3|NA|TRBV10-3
CAISESSDTQYF
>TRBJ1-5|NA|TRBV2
CASSEGSGGQPQHF
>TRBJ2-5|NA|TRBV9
CASSPLLAGGPRETQYF
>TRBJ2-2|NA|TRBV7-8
CASSYSGDPAGELFF
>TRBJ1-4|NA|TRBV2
CASSVEQRATNEKLFF
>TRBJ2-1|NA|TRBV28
CASQLSLASGGVVGEQFF
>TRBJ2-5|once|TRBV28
CASSLWTAETQYF
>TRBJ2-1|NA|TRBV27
CASSASTSGRNHNEQFF
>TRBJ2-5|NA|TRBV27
CASTGFHGETQYF
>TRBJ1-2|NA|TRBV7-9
CASSRTHRGRDYGYTF
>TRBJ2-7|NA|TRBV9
CASSVDFSGYEQYF
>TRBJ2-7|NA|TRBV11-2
CASSLKGRRVVSYEQYF
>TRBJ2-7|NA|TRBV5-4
CASSLESSSYEQYF
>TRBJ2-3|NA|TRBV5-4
CASSPGETSTDTQYF
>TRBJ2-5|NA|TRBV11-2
CASRSGVEETQYF
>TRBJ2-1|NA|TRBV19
CASSMGREGSSYNEQFF
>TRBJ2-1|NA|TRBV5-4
CASSLIRGAGNEQFF
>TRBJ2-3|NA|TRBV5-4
CASSKGGAEDTQYF
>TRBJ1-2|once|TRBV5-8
CASSQGRPGYGYTF
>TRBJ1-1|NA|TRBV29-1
CSVENPGSFSFF
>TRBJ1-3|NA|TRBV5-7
CASSKELPGNTIYF
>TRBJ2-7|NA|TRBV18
CASSPPGLAGSYEQYF
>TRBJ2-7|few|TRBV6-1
CASSEPGEVTYEQYF
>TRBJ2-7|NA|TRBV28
CASNGGHEQYF
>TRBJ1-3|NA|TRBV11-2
CASSSVAALNRNTIYF
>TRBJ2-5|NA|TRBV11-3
CASSNQDSQETQYF
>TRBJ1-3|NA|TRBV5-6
CASSLVRPFGGNTIYF
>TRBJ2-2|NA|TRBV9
CASSVGWTQRTGELFF
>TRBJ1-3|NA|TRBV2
CASSLGAAGNTIYF
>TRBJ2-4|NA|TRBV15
CATSAHREAKNIQYF
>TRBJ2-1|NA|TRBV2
CASSDSSEGVSYNEQFF
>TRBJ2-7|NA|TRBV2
CASSGETGGREQYF
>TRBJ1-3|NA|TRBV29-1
CSVQTGGSGNTIYF
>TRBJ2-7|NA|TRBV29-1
CSVEGQGDVSYEQYF
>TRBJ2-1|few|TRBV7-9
CASRPNRDEQFF
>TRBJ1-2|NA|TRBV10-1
CASSLTKTGLYGYTF
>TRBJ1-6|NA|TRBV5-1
CASSLQGPKPNSPLHF
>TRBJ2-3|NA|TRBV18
CASSPVIRDTQYF
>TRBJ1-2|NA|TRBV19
CASSMGKNYGYTF
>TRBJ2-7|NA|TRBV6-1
CASTSGQLGEQYF
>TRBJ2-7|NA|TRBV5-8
CASSQPLYEQYF
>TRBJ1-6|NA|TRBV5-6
CASSLAKRTRSSYNSPLHF
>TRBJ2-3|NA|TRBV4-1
CASSPGLAGVVRDTQYF
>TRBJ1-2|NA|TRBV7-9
CASSVGQDYGYTF
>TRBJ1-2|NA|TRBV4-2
CASSQGGGGGIYGYTF
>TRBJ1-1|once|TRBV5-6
CASSQGLPEEAFF
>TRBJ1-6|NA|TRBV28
CASTPSGTGVSPLHF
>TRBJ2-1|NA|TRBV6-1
CASSTTAIAGEQFF
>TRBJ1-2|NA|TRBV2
CASRPRQENFYGYTF
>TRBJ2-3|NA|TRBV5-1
CASSVKTGGEDTQYF
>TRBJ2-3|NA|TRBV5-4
CASSLEGIGRAQYF
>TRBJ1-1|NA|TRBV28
CASSLDSTEAFF
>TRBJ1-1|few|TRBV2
CASRPRQVNTEAFF
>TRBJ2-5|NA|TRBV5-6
CASSAGRATETQYF